This T cell receptor beta chain stems from a study of a mutant IDH1 vaccine in newly diagnosed glioma. On the study more broadly: Treated patients comprised roughly 60% males and approximately 38% females, mean age roughly 43 years. Patients got radiotherapy, temozolomide, or both beforehand, and most got both. Study-wide results and caveats: In approximately 92% of patients, immune responses induced by the vaccine occurred.

Regarding time point: baseline, week 1 (first vaccination visit). Treatment denoted: pre-vaccination baseline after standard-of-care therapy. Newly diagnosed WHO grade 3 or 4 IDH1-mutant, ATRX-lost astrocytomas were identified in the donors. Remarks on this clone: Its target is unknown.

Clones were sequenced by immunoSEQ multiplex PCR, and TCRdb holds only the in-frame ones, with some missing. The sample holds 85,000 to 100,000 clones, roughly 90% seen once. This receptor was identified in a woman aged 50 to 60 with glioma. Sequenced material: PBMCs, taken from a glioma patient treated with radiotherapy, temozolomide or both.

CDR3 DNA sequence: TGTGCCAGCAGCTTTCAGGCGGGATCGGCAGATACGCAGTATTTT. Encoded protein: CASSFQAGSADTQYF. V gene TRBV7-9 combines with J gene TRBJ2-3; weak D call: TRBD2 (6 bases). The CDR3 is 15 residues long. Trimming took off 3 bases at V and 4 bases at J, with 14 bases between the two ends. CDR1 and CDR2 (germline): SEHNR, FQNEAQ (reference sequence).